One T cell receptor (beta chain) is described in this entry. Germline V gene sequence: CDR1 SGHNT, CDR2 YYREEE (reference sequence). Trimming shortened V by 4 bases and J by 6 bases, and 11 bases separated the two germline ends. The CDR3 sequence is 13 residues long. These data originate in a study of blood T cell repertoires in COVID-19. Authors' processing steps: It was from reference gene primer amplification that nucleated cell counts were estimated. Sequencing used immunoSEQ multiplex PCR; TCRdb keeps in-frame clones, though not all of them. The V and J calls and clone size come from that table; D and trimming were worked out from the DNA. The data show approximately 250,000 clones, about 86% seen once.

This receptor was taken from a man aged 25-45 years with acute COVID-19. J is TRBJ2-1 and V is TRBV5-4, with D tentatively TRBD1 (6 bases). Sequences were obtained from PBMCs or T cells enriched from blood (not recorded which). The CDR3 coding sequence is TGTGCCAGCAGCGTCTCGACAGGCAATGAGCAGTTCTTC. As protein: CASSVSTGNEQFF.